This TCR beta chain was recorded in a study of technical replicates of blood from four donors. There are 17 residues in the CDR3. Per the germline V gene, CDR1 is SEHNR and CDR2 is FQNEAQ (reference sequence). V gave up 0 bases and J gave up 2 bases; unmatched junction bases: 9. Data came from immunoSEQ multiplex PCR; TCRdb stores just in-frame clones and leaves some out. The sample has around 69,000 clones, around 97% seen once; the top ten hold approximately 0.2%. The sequenced material came from T cells isolated from PBMCs. The V and J genes are TRBV7-9 and TRBJ2-5; 7 positions agree with TRBD1. The sequence was obtained from a human donor in good health. The CDR3 loop reads CASSLASGTAAQETQYF. The CDR3 region has the DNA TGTGCCAGCAGCTTAGCGTCCGGGACAGCAGCACAAGAGACCCAGTACTTC.